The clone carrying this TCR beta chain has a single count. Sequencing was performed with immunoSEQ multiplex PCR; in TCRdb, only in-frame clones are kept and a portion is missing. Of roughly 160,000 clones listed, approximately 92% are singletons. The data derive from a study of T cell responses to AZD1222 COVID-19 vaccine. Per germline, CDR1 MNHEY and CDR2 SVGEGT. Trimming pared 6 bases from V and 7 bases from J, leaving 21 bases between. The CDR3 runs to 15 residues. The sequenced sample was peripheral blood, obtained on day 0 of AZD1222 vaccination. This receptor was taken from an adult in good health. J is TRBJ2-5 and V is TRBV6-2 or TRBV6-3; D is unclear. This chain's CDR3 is CASSQSDSVGWTQYF. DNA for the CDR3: TGTGCCAGCAGCCAGAGTGACTCGGTGGGGTGGACCCAGTACTTC.